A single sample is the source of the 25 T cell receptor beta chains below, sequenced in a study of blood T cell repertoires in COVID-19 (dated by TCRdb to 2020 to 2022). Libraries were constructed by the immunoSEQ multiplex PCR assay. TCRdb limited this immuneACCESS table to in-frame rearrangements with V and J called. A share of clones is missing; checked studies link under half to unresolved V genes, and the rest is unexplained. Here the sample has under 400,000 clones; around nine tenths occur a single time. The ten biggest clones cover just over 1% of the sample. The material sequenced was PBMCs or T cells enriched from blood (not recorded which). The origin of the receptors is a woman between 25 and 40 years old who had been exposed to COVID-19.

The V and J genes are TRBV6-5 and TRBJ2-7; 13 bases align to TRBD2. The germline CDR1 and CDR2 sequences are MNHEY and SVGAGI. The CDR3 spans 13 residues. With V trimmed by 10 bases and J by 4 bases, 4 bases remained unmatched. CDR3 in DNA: TGTGCCACCAGGACTAGCGGGAGTTACGAGCAGTACTTC. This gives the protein CATRTSGSYEQYF.

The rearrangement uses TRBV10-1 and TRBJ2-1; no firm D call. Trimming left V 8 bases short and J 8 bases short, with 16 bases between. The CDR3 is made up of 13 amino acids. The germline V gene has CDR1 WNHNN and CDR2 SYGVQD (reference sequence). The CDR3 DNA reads TGCGCCAGCCGAGAAAACCTTTTGGATGAGCAGTTCTTC. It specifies CASRENLLDEQFF.

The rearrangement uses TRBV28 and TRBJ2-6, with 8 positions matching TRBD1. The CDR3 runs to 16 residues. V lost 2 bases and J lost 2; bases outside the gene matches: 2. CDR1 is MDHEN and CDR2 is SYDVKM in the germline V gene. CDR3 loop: CASSLPTGAGANVLTF. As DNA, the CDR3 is TGTGCCAGCAGTTTACCGACAGGGGCTGGGGCCAACGTCCTGACTTTC.

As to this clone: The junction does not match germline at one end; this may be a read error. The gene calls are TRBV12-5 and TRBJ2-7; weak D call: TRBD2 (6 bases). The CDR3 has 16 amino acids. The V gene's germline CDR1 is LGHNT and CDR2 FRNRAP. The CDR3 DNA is TGTGCTAGTGGTTTGGCTCGACTAGTGCCCTCCCACGAGCAGTACTTC. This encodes CASGLARLVPSHEQYF. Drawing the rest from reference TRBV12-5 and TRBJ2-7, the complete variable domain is DARVTQTPRHKVTEMGQEVTMRCQPILGHNTVFWYRQTMMQGLELLAYFRNRAPLDDSGMPKDRFSAEMPDATLATLKIQPSEPRDSAVYFCASGLARLVPSHEQYFGPGTRLTVT.

The CDR3, as DNA: TGTGCCAGCAGCCGTATTAGGAACACTGAAGCTTTCTTT. Translating gives CASSRIRNTEAFF. This chain uses TRBV7-9 with TRBJ1-1; no definite D call. Trimming pared 5 bases from V and 1 base from J, leaving 8 bases between. The germline gives CDR1 SEHNR, CDR2 FQNEAQ (reference sequence). The CDR3 is 13 residues long.

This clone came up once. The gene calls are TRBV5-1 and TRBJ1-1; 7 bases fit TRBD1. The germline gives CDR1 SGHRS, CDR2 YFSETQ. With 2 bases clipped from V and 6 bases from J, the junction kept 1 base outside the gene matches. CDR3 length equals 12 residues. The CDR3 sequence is CASSFGTAEAFF. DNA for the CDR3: TGCGCCAGCAGCTTTGGGACAGCTGAAGCTTTCTTT.

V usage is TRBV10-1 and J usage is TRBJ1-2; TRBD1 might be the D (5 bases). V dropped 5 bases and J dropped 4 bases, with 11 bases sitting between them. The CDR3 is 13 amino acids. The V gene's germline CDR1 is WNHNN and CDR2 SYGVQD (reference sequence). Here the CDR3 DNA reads TGCGCCAGCAGTCCGGGGGACGGCTATGGCTACACCTTC. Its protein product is CASSPGDGYGYTF.

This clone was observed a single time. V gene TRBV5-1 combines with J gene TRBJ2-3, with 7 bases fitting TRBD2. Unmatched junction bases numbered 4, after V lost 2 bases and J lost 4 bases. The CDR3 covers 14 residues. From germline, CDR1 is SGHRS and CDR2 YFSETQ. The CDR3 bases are TGCGCCAGCAGCTTTAGCGGGCCCCCAGATACGCAGTATTTT. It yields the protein CASSFSGPPDTQYF. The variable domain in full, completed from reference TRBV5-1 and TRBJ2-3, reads KAGVTQTPRYLIKTRGQQVTLSCSPISGHRSVSWYQQTPGQGLQFLFEYFSETQRNKGNFPGRFSGRQFSNSRSEMNVSTLELGDSALYLCASSFSGPPDTQYFGPGTRLTVL.

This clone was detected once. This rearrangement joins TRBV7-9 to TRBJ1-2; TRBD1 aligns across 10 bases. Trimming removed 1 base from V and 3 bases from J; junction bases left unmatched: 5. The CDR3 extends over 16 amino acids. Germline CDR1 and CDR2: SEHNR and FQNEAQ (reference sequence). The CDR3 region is CASSLEGTGEYYGYTF. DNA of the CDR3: TGTGCCAGCAGCTTAGAAGGGACAGGGGAATACTATGGCTACACCTTC.

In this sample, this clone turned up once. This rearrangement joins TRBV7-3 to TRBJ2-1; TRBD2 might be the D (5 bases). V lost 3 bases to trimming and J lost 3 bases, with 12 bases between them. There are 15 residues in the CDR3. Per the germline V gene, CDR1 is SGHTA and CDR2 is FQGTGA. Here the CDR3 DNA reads TGTGCCAGCAGCTTTGTAACTGGGAGCTACAATGAGCAGTTCTTC. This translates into CASSFVTGSYNEQFF.

In nucleotides, the CDR3 is TGTGCCAGCAGACTTACAGGGGACTATGGCTACACCTTC. It is translated as CASRLTGDYGYTF. The V and J genes are TRBV28 and TRBJ1-2, with TRBD1 matching over 7 bases. The germline V gene encodes CDR1 MDHEN and CDR2 SYDVKM. Trimming at V came to 6 bases and at J to 3 bases, leaving 4 bases not matched to a gene. This CDR3 is 13 amino acids long.

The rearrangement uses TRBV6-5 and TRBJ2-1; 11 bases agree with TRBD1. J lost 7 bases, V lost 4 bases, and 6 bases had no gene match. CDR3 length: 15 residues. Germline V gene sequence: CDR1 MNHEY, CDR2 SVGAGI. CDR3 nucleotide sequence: TGTGCCAGCAGTTCAGGACAGGGGGCTGGGAATGAGCAGTTCTTC. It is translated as CASSSGQGAGNEQFF.

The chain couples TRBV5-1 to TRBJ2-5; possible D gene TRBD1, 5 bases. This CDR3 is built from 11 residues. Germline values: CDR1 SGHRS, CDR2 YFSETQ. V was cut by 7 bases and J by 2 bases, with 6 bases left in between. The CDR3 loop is CASGQQETQYF. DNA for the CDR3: TGCGCCAGCGGACAACAAGAGACCCAGTACTTC.

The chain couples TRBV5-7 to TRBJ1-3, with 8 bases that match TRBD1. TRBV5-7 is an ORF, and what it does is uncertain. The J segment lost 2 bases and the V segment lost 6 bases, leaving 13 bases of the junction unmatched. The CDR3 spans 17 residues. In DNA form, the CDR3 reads TGTGCCAGCACCGGGGGGCAGGGGGCCTCTGCTGGAAACACCATATATTTT. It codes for CASTGGQGASAGNTIYF.

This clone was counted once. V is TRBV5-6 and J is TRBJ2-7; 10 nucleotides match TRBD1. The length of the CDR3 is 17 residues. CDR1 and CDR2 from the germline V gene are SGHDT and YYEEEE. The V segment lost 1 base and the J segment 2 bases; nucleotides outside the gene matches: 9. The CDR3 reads CASSLYRGQGLTYEQYF. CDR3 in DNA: TGTGCCAGCAGCTTGTATCGGGGACAGGGGCTTACCTACGAGCAGTACTTC.

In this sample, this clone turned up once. The chain's CDR3 is CASSDFGTADEQYF. The DNA of the CDR3 is TGCGCCAGCAGTGATTTCGGGACAGCGGACGAGCAGTACTTC. The genes are TRBV5-1 and TRBJ2-7; TRBD1 aligns across 7 bases. Trimming cost V 5 bases and J 5 bases; bases outside gene matches: 10. CDR3 length: 14 residues. Per germline, CDR1 SGHRS and CDR2 YFSETQ.

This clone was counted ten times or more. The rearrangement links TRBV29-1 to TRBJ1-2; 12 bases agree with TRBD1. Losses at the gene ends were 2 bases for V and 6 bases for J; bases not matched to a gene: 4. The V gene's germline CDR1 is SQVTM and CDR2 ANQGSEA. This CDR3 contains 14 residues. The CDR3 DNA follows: TGCAGCGTTGAACCGGGACAGGGGGCGGATGGCTACACCTTC. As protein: CSVEPGQGADGYTF.

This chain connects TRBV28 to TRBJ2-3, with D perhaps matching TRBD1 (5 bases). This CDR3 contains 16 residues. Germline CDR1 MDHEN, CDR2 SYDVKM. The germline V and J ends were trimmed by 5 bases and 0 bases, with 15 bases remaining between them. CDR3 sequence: CASSTPTAPSTDTQYF. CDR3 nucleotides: TGTGCCAGCAGTACGCCGACAGCCCCTAGCACAGATACGCAGTATTTT.

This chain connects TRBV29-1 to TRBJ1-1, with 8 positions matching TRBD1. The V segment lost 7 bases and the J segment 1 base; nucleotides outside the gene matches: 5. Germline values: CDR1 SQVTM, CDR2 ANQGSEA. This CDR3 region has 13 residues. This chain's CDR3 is CSARGQENTEAFF. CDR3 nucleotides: TGCAGCGCCCGGGGACAGGAGAACACTGAAGCTTTCTTT. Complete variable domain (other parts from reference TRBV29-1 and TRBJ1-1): SAVISQKPSRDICQRGTSLTIQCQVDSQVTMMFWYRQQPGQSLTLIATANQGSEATYESGFVIDKFPISRPNLTFSTLTVSNMSPEDSSIYLCSARGQENTEAFFGQGTRLTVV.

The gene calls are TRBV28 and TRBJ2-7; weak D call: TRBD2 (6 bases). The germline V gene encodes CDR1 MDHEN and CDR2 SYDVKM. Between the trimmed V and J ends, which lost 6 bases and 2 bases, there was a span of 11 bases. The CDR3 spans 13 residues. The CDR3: CASRGPGAYEQYF. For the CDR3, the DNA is TGTGCCAGCAGGGGGCCGGGGGCCTACGAGCAGTACTTC.

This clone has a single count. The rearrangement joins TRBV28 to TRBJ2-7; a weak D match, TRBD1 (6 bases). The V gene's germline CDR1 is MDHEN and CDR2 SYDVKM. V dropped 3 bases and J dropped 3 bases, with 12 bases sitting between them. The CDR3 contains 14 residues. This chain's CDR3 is CASSLGQGVYEQYF. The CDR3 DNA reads TGTGCCAGCAGTTTGGGACAAGGGGTCTACGAGCAGTACTTC.

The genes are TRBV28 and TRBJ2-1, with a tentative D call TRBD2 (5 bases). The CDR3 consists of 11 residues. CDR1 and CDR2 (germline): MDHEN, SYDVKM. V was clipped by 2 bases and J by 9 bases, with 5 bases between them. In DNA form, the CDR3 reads TGTGCCAGCAGTTTAACTAGTGAGCAGTTCTTC. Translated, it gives CASSLTSEQFF.

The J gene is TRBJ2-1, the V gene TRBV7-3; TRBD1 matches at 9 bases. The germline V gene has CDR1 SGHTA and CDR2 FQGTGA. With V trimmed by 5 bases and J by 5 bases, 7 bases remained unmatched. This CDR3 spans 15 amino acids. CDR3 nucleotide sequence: TGTGCCAGCAGCGTATCGGGACAGGGTAACAATGAGCAGTTCTTC. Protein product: CASSVSGQGNNEQFF.

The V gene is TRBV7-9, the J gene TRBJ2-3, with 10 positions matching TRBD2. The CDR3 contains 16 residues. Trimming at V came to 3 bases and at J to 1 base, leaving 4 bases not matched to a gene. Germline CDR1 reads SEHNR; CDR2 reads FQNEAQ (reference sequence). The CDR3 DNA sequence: TGTGCCAGCAGCTTCTCCCTAGCGGGGGGCACAGATACGCAGTATTTT. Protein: CASSFSLAGGTDTQYF. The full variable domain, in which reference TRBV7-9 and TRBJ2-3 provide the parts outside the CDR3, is DTGVSQNPRHKITKRGQNVTFRCDPISEHNRLYWYRQTLGQGPEFLTYFQNEAQLEKSRLLSDRFSAERPKGSFSTLEIQRTEQGDSAMYLCASSFSLAGGTDTQYFGPGTRLTVL.

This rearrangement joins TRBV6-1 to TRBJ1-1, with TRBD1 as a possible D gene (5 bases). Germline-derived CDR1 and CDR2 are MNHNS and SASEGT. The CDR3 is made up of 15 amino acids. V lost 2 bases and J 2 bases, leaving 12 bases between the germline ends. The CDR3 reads CASSEMAGLNTEAFF. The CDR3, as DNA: TGTGCCAGCAGTGAAATGGCAGGGCTAAACACTGAAGCTTTCTTT.